These 23 T cell receptor beta chains originate from one sample sequenced in a study of T cell responses to AZD1222 COVID-19 vaccine (dated by TCRdb to the early 2020s). The sample's time point label, in plain terms: baseline before first vaccination. Preparation of the library involved the immunoSEQ multiplex PCR assay. TCRdb took this table from immuneACCESS and kept in-frame rearrangements with V and J called. Such tables lack part of the clones; where checked against another copy, unresolved V genes explain under half of the gap, and the rest is unexplained. Present in this sample are around 190,000 clones, 80% to 90% of which were seen just once. The ten largest make up about 0.53% of the sample. The sequencing used peripheral blood, collected on day 0 of AZD1222 vaccination. The receptors stem from an adult in good health.

This sequence joins TRBV6-5 and TRBJ1-1; D gene ambiguous. The CDR3 sequence is 14 residues long. Trimming removed 6 bases at V and 1 base at J, with 12 bases between. The germline V gene has CDR1 MNHEY and CDR2 SVGAGI. CDR3 amino acids: CASSKTGGNTEAFF. Written as DNA, the CDR3 is TGTGCCAGCAGCAAGACCGGAGGGAACACTGAAGCTTTCTTT.

The gene calls are TRBV28 and TRBJ1-2; 8 bases fit TRBD1. The trim removed 6 bases at V and 8 bases at J, leaving 11 bases unmatched. The CDR3 contains 14 residues. The germline V gene encodes CDR1 MDHEN and CDR2 SYDVKM. The CDR3 sequence is CASRVWGQEEGYTF. Written as DNA, the CDR3 is TGTGCCAGCAGGGTCTGGGGACAGGAGGAAGGCTACACCTTC.

The chain combines TRBV4-2 with TRBJ1-3, with D perhaps TRBD1 (5 bases). Germline assignment: CDR1 LGHNA and CDR2 YNFKEQ. V was shortened by 5 bases and J by 2 bases, with 10 bases between the two germline ends. The CDR3 consists of 14 residues. CDR3 protein: CASSYSGTGNTIYF. The CDR3 DNA sequence: TGTGCCAGCAGCTACTCAGGGACTGGAAACACCATATATTTT.

The gene calls are TRBV4-1 and TRBJ2-7; D uncertain. CDR1 MGHRA and CDR2 YSYEKL come from the germline V gene. The germline V and J ends were trimmed by 1 base and 4 bases, with 14 bases remaining between them. This CDR3 has 15 residues. CDR3 coding DNA: TGCGCCAGCAGCCAAGGGCAGGACCTCTATTACGAGCAGTACTTC. It encodes CASSQGQDLYYEQYF.

The chain combines TRBV5-6 with TRBJ1-1, with 7 bases fitting TRBD1. V lost 4 bases and J lost 6; bases outside the gene matches: 3. CDR1 and CDR2 from the germline V gene are SGHDT and YYEEEE. The CDR3 runs 12 residues. CDR3 residues: CASSPGTAEAFF. The CDR3 DNA follows: TGTGCCAGCAGCCCCGGGACAGCTGAAGCTTTCTTT.

This clone appeared a few times. The rearrangement uses TRBV7-9 and TRBJ2-7; D could derive from TRBD1 or TRBD2 (5 bases each). The CDR3 contains 14 residues. The V gene lost 7 bases and the J gene lost 0 bases, with 13 bases spanning the gap. Germline-derived CDR1 and CDR2 are SEHNR and FQNEAQ (reference sequence). This CDR3 is CASKRGGLSYEQYF. In nucleotides, the CDR3 is TGTGCCAGCAAAAGGGGCGGACTCTCCTACGAGCAGTACTTC.

The CDR3 DNA follows: TGTGCCAGCAGATCCGAGGGGGCGAACACTGAAGCTTTCTTT. Residues: CASRSEGANTEAFF. This rearrangement joins TRBV7-9 to TRBJ1-1; 7 bases match TRBD1. Unmatched junction bases numbered 5, after V lost 6 bases and J lost 1 base. The CDR3 covers 14 residues. Germline lookup yields CDR1 SEHNR and CDR2 FQNEAQ (reference sequence).

V and J are TRBV5-1 and TRBJ1-1; possibly TRBD1 for D (5 bases). Trimming took 4 bases from V and 2 from J, leaving 12 bases between them. There are 14 residues in the CDR3. CDR1 is SGHRS and CDR2 is YFSETQ in the germline V gene. The CDR3 DNA reads TGCGCCAGCAGCGTCTCGGGGGGTAACACTGAAGCTTTCTTT. Translation gives CASSVSGGNTEAFF.

This clone appeared once. V and J are TRBV19 and TRBJ2-7; a possible D gene is TRBD2 (6 bases). Deletions cut 5 bases from V and 4 bases from J, with 12 bases between. The CDR3 is 13 amino acids. The germline V gene has CDR1 LNHDA and CDR2 SQIVND (reference sequence). CDR3 residues: CASSWGVSYEQYF. The DNA of the CDR3 is TGTGCCAGTAGTTGGGGGGTTTCATACGAGCAGTACTTC. The full variable domain, with the rest looked up from reference TRBV19 and TRBJ2-7, is DGGITQSPKYLFRKEGQNVTLSCEQNLNHDAMYWYRQDPGQGLRLIYYSQIVNDFQKGDIAEGYSVSREKKESFPLTVTSAQKNPTAFYLCASSWGVSYEQYFGPGTRLTVT.

This chain uses TRBV19 with TRBJ1-5; D not certain. Trimming left V 4 bases short and J 0 bases short, with 13 bases between. Germline lookup yields CDR1 LNHDA and CDR2 SQIVND (reference sequence). The CDR3 spans 16 residues. CDR3 amino acids: CASSTIGPSSNQPQHF. Here the CDR3 DNA reads TGTGCCAGTAGTACGATTGGACCGAGTAGCAATCAGCCCCAGCATTTT.

The rearrangement uses TRBV6-5 and TRBJ1-3; weak D call: TRBD1 (6 bases). The CDR3 runs to 13 residues. V was shortened by 7 bases and J by 1 base, with 8 bases between the two germline ends. Germline loops: CDR1 MNHEY, CDR2 SVGAGI. The CDR3 reads CASMRGSGNTIYF. The DNA for the CDR3 is TGTGCCAGCATGAGGGGGTCTGGAAACACCATATATTTT.

V usage is TRBV7-2 and J usage is TRBJ2-3; D gene ambiguous. The germline V and J ends were trimmed by 1 base and 2 bases, with 7 bases remaining between them. Germline lookup yields CDR1 SGHTA and CDR2 FQGNSA. This CDR3 is 14 amino acids long. CDR3 residues: CASSLGIVTDTQYF. In nucleotides, the CDR3 is TGTGCCAGCAGCTTAGGGATTGTCACAGATACGCAGTATTTT.

V is TRBV11-2 and J is TRBJ1-5; D not resolved. This CDR3 comprises 16 residues. The germline CDR1 and CDR2 sequences are SGHAT and FQNNGV. V lost 7 bases to trimming and J lost 1 base, with 17 bases between them. The CDR3 bases are TGTGCCAGCACTCCTGGTATGCAGGCAAGCAATCAGCCCCAGCATTTT. This encodes CASTPGMQASNQPQHF. Using reference TRBV11-2 and TRBJ1-5 for the parts outside the CDR3, the full variable domain is EAGVAQSPRYKIIEKRQSVAFWCNPISGHATLYWYQQILGQGPKLLIQFQNNGVVDDSQLPKDRFSAERLKGVDSTLKIQPAKLEDSAVYLCASTPGMQASNQPQHFGDGTRLSIL.

This chain links TRBV7-9 with TRBJ1-2, with 9 bases fitting TRBD1. The CDR3 length is 15 residues. Per germline, CDR1 SEHNR and CDR2 FQNEAQ (reference sequence). V lost 3 bases, J lost 5 bases, and 7 bases stayed unmatched. The CDR3: CASSFQGTGRYGYTF. CDR3 sequence (DNA): TGTGCCAGCAGCTTCCAGGGGACAGGGAGATATGGCTACACCTTC.

The chain employs TRBV6-5 and TRBJ1-1; D is possibly TRBD1 (6 bases). V dropped 8 bases and J dropped 4 bases, with 11 bases sitting between them. The length of the CDR3 is 12 residues. CDR1 and CDR2 (germline): MNHEY, SVGAGI. CDR3 protein: CASSGGGTEAFF. The CDR3 nucleotides read TGTGCCAGCTCGGGAGGGGGCACTGAAGCTTTCTTT.

The rearrangement uses TRBV7-6 and TRBJ2-1, with a possible D match to TRBD2 (6 bases). Trimming left V 4 bases short and J 8 bases short, with 18 bases between. The germline V gene encodes CDR1 SGHVS and CDR2 FNYEAQ. The CDR3 spans 15 residues. The chain's CDR3 is CASSSKAGRRDEQFF. The CDR3 DNA sequence: TGTGCCAGCAGCTCGAAGGCTGGAAGGAGGGATGAGCAGTTCTTC. The full variable domain, its missing parts supplied by reference TRBV7-6 and TRBJ2-1, is GAGVSQSPRYKVTKRGQDVALRCDPISGHVSLYWYRQALGQGPEFLTYFNYEAQQDKSGLPNDRFSAERPEGSISTLTIQRTEQRDSAMYRCASSSKAGRRDEQFFGPGTRLTVL.

The chain joins TRBV19 to TRBJ2-1, with D uncertain. V was shortened by 8 bases and J by 5 bases, with 4 bases between the two germline ends. The CDR3 extends over 10 amino acids. Germline CDR1 is LNHDA and CDR2 is SQIVND (reference sequence). DNA for the CDR3: TGTGCCAGTGGGGACAATGAGCAGTTCTTC. This codes for CASGDNEQFF.

The CDR3: CASSYGGDSYEQYF. Written as DNA, the CDR3 is TGTGCCAGCAGTTACGGAGGGGACTCCTACGAGCAGTACTTC. J is TRBJ2-7 and V is TRBV6-5; D is perhaps TRBD2 (6 bases). The CDR3 is 14 amino acids. V lost 2 bases and J lost 0, with 8 bases in between. CDR1 and CDR2 from the germline V gene are MNHEY and SVGAGI.

This chain links TRBV30 with TRBJ1-4; no definite D call. CDR1 is GTSNPN, CDR2 SVGIG, per germline (reference sequence). The germline V and J ends were trimmed by 2 bases and 3 bases, with 4 bases remaining between them. This CDR3 is built from 12 residues. CDR3 amino acids: CAWSQANEKLFF. The CDR3, as DNA: TGTGCCTGGAGTCAGGCTAATGAAAAACTGTTTTTT.

A remark on this clone: Additional DNA sequences in this sample encode the identical CDR3. The V call is TRBV18, the J call TRBJ1-5, with unresolved D. Germline-derived CDR1 and CDR2 are KGHSH and LQKENI. Trimming left V 6 bases short and J 5 bases short, with 11 bases between. The CDR3 is 13 amino acids. The CDR3 spells CASSPGQDQPQHF. CDR3 in DNA: TGTGCCAGCTCTCCGGGCCAAGATCAGCCCCAGCATTTT. Full variable domain (remainder filled in from reference TRBV18 and TRBJ1-5): NAGVMQNPRHLVRRRGQEARLRCSPMKGHSHVYWYRQLPEEGLKFMVYLQKENIIDESGMPKERFSAEFPKEGPSILRIQQVVRGDSAAYFCASSPGQDQPQHFGDGTRLSIL.

The chain links TRBV10-3 to TRBJ1-1, with 10 nucleotides matching TRBD1. CDR3 length: 15 amino acids. J was trimmed by 3 bases and V by 10 bases; bases with no gene match: 11. CDR1 is ENHRY, CDR2 SYGVKD, per germline. CDR3 coding DNA: TGTGCCACCAACCCGACAGGGGGCTCGCACACTGAAGCTTTCTTT. Its protein is CATNPTGGSHTEAFF.

The gene calls are TRBV10-1 and TRBJ1-1; weak D call: TRBD1 (6 bases). Germline V CDR1 and CDR2: WNHNN, SYGVQD (reference sequence). The CDR3 contains 12 residues. With 7 bases removed from V and 11 bases from J, the gap between germline ends came to 17 bases. Here the CDR3 DNA reads TGCGCCAGCATCGGTCCGCAGGGGTCGGCTTTCTTT. Encoded protein: CASIGPQGSAFF.

The rearrangement joins TRBV4-2 to TRBJ1-1, with D unclear. With 0 bases removed from V and 4 bases from J, the gap between germline ends came to 12 bases. Germline lookup yields CDR1 LGHNA and CDR2 YNFKEQ. The CDR3 consists of 15 residues. CDR3 sequence reads: CASSQDRRMGTEAFF. The CDR3, as DNA: TGTGCCAGCAGCCAAGACCGTAGGATGGGCACTGAAGCTTTCTTT.